The 21 T cell receptor beta chains reported below all come from one sample, sequenced in a study of shared clonotypes between healthy human individuals. Measured with immunoSEQ multiplex PCR; TCRdb has only the in-frame clones, and not every one. The sample has 2 million to 2.5 million clones; approximately 93% are singletons. Sequencing input: naive CD4+ T cells from PBMCs. Subset noted: CD45RA+ positively selected. The receptors stem from a man between 18 and 35 years old in good health. Some clones in this sample may be carry-over from other donors' samples.

Only one count was recorded for this clone. The rearrangement uses TRBV4-1 and TRBJ1-5, with a weak D call TRBD1 (5 bases). The germline V gene encodes CDR1 MGHRA and CDR2 YSYEKL. CDR3 length: 18 amino acids. Trimming removed 0 bases from V and 7 bases from J, with 22 bases in between. The CDR3 is CASSQDGMRARGPQPQHF. The CDR3 region has the DNA TGCGCCAGCAGCCAAGATGGGATGAGGGCAAGGGGCCCACAGCCCCAGCATTTT.

V usage is TRBV5-5 and J usage is TRBJ2-3, with 11 bases lining up with TRBD2. The V and J ends lost 4 bases and 3 bases, in that order; junction bases with no gene match: 7. Germline V gene lookup returns CDR1 SGHKS and CDR2 YYEKEE (reference sequence). CDR3 length: 16 amino acids. This chain's CDR3 is CASSQTSGRRTDTQYF. CDR3 sequence (DNA): TGTGCCAGCAGCCAAACTAGCGGGAGAAGGACAGATACGCAGTATTTT.

The chain combines TRBV9 with TRBJ1-3; a weak D match, TRBD1 (6 bases). This CDR3 comprises 15 residues. V was cut by 3 bases and J by 4 bases, with 14 bases left in between. CDR1 is SGDLS, CDR2 YYNGEE, per germline. The CDR3: CASSDARGGGNTIYF. The DNA for the CDR3 is TGTGCCAGCAGCGACGCCAGGGGAGGAGGAAACACCATATATTTT.

The chain recombines TRBV6-7 with TRBJ2-1; D is ambiguous. TRBV6-7 is an open reading frame, and its role is uncertain. Trimming removed 2 bases at V and 7 bases at J, with 0 bases between. The CDR3 loop spans 10 amino acids. The CDR3 region is CASSYNEQFF. The DNA for the CDR3 is TGTGCCAGCAGTTACAATGAGCAGTTCTTC.

The chain is built from TRBV14 and TRBJ2-5; perhaps D is TRBD1 or TRBD2 (5 bases each). Germline assignment: CDR1 SGHDN and CDR2 FVKESK. V gave up 4 bases and J gave up 2 bases, with 17 bases separating them. There are 16 residues in the CDR3. CDR3 in DNA: TGTGCCAGCAGCCCAAGAACTAGGGACCGGCAAGAGACCCAGTACTTC. Translated, it gives CASSPRTRDRQETQYF.

The chain uses TRBV28 and TRBJ1-2; 8 nucleotides align to TRBD1. Trimming took 6 bases from V and 8 from J; bases not matched to a gene: 17. The CDR3 length is 16 residues. The germline gives CDR1 MDHEN, CDR2 SYDVKM. CDR3 residues: CASRSPLFRTGTGYTF. The CDR3 DNA follows: TGTGCCAGCAGATCCCCTTTATTCCGGACAGGGACCGGCTACACCTTC.

This chain uses TRBV27 with TRBJ2-2; 8 nucleotides align to TRBD2. Germline CDR1 is MNHEY and CDR2 is SMNVEV (reference sequence). V was pared by 9 bases and J by 4 bases, with 7 bases of the junction left unmatched. CDR3 length: 14 residues. CDR3 residues: CASQREYGTGELFF. The CDR3 nucleotides read TGTGCCAGTCAGCGGGAGTACGGCACCGGGGAGCTGTTTTTT.

The rearrangement uses TRBV28 and TRBJ1-4; 11 positions match TRBD1. The CDR3 length is 20 residues. Germline CDR1 MDHEN, CDR2 SYDVKM. With 4 bases clipped from V and 4 bases from J, the junction kept 17 bases outside the gene matches. CDR3 loop: CASSSSDWTGGAVFNEKLFF. CDR3 DNA: TGTGCCAGCAGTTCTTCCGACTGGACAGGGGGCGCGGTATTTAATGAAAAACTGTTTTTT.

J is TRBJ2-1 and V is TRBV27, with 12 bases lining up with TRBD2. Germline assignment: CDR1 MNHEY and CDR2 SMNVEV (reference sequence). The CDR3 covers 19 residues. With 0 bases clipped from V and 5 bases from J, the junction kept 11 bases outside the gene matches. The CDR3 bases are TGTGCCAGCAGTTTATCATGGCTAGCGGGAGGGCCGATAAACAATGAGCAGTTCTTC. Its translation is CASSLSWLAGGPINNEQFF.

The gene calls are TRBV5-4 and TRBJ1-1, with 7 positions matching TRBD1. Germline values: CDR1 SGHNT, CDR2 YYREEE (reference sequence). CDR3 size: 14 residues. V was pared by 3 bases and J by 7 bases, with 9 bases of the junction left unmatched. The CDR3 nucleotides are TGTGCCAGCAGCTCGACACAGGGGTTGGGTGAAGCTTTCTTT. It is translated as CASSSTQGLGEAFF. The full variable domain, rest sourced from reference TRBV5-4 and TRBJ1-1, is ETGVTQSPTHLIKTRGQQVTLRCSSQSGHNTVSWYQQALGQGPQFIFQYYREEENGRGNFPPRFSGLQFPNYSSELNVNALELDDSALYLCASSSTQGLGEAFFGQGTRLTVV.

The V call is TRBV5-4, the J call TRBJ2-1; D is possibly TRBD2 (5 bases). The CDR3 totals 14 residues. Deletions cut 8 bases from V and 3 bases from J, with 15 bases between. Germline assignment: CDR1 SGHNT and CDR2 YYREEE (reference sequence). CDR3 sequence (DNA): TGTGCCAGTCACACCGGAGGATACTACAATGAGCAGTTCTTC. This gives the protein CASHTGGYYNEQFF.

The chain joins TRBV9 to TRBJ1-1; tentatively, D is TRBD1 (6 bases). V was pared by 0 bases and J by 0 bases, with 12 bases between. The CDR3 consists of 16 residues. CDR1 and CDR2 from the germline V gene are SGDLS and YYNGEE. In DNA form, the CDR3 reads TGTGCCAGCAGCGTAGCTACAGGGAGGATGAACACTGAAGCTTTCTTT. It specifies CASSVATGRMNTEAFF.

The V and J genes are TRBV15 and TRBJ2-5; tentative D call: TRBD1 (5 bases). CDR1 is LNHNV and CDR2 is YYDKDF in the germline V gene (reference sequence). CDR3 size: 13 residues. Trimming left V 2 bases short and J 7 bases short, with 11 bases between. For the CDR3, the DNA is TGTGCCACCAGCAGACGCGACCAGGGGACCCAGTACTTC. This gives the protein CATSRRDQGTQYF. The full variable domain, rest sourced from reference TRBV15 and TRBJ2-5, is DAMVIQNPRYQVTQFGKPVTLSCSQTLNHNVMYWYQQKSSQAPKLLFHYYDKDFNNEADTPDNFQSRRPNTSFCFLDIRSPGLGDTAMYLCATSRRDQGTQYFGPGTRLLVL.

The chain carries TRBV5-1 and TRBJ1-4; D uncertain. The CDR3 runs 15 residues. CDR1 and CDR2 from the germline V gene are SGHRS and YFSETQ. V shed 4 bases and J shed 5 bases, with 15 bases lying between them. In DNA, the CDR3 is TGCGCCAGCAGCCCACGACGAGGCCAGAATGAAAAACTGTTTTTT. As protein: CASSPRRGQNEKLFF.

Concerning this clone: This sample also contains other DNA sequences that code for the same CDR3. This rearrangement joins TRBV9 to TRBJ2-1, with TRBD2 identical over 9 bases. This CDR3 spans 14 amino acids. Germline V CDR1 and CDR2: SGDLS, YYNGEE. V was clipped by 1 base and J by 5 bases; unmatched bases: 1. The CDR3 spells CASSVRTSDNEQFF. In DNA, the CDR3 is TGTGCCAGCAGCGTACGGACTAGCGACAATGAGCAGTTCTTC.

V usage is TRBV10-1 and J usage is TRBJ2-4; TRBD1 might be the D (6 bases). Germline assignment: CDR1 WNHNN and CDR2 SYGVQD (reference sequence). The ends were cut back, 11 bases at V and 15 bases at J, with 14 bases in the middle. The CDR3 extends over 9 amino acids. The CDR3 sequence: CAGGFSRYF. CDR3 coding DNA: TGCGCCGGGGGCTTCAGCCGGTACTTC.

This chain joins TRBV11-3 and TRBJ2-1, with D perhaps matching TRBD2 (5 bases). V shed 4 bases and J shed 0 bases, with 10 bases lying between them. The CDR3 loop spans 15 amino acids. Germline CDR1 SGHNT, CDR2 YENEEA. As DNA, the CDR3 is TGTGCCAGCAGCTCCGGACTGTCCTCCTACAATGAGCAGTTCTTC. This translates into CASSSGLSSYNEQFF.

V gene TRBV28 combines with J gene TRBJ1-5; no clear D. Between the trimmed V and J ends, which lost 2 bases and 5 bases, there was a span of 7 bases. This CDR3 is 13 amino acids long. Germline V gene sequence: CDR1 MDHEN, CDR2 SYDVKM. Written as DNA, the CDR3 is TGTGCCAGCAGTTTAATCCCCGATCAGCCCCAGCATTTT. Its protein is CASSLIPDQPQHF.

This clone was picked up one time. This chain links TRBV6-5 with TRBJ1-4; possibly TRBD1 for D (5 bases). The CDR3 has 15 residues. V lost 6 bases and J 2 bases, leaving 13 bases between the germline ends. Germline loops: CDR1 MNHEY, CDR2 SVGAGI. CDR3 coding DNA: TGTGCCAGCAGGGCCGGGACTTTGACTAATGAAAAACTGTTTTTT. Translation: CASRAGTLTNEKLFF.

V and J are TRBV11-3 and TRBJ2-2, with a tentative D call TRBD2 (5 bases). The CDR3 is 18 amino acids. Trimming cost V 5 bases and J 0 bases, with 19 bases left between them. Germline V lookup: CDR1 SGHNT, CDR2 YENEEA. For the CDR3, the DNA is TGTGCCAGCAGCCCGGGGTTGGGATCCCACACGAACACCGGGGAGCTGTTTTTT. Its protein product is CASSPGLGSHTNTGELFF.

This clone was seen just once. This chain connects TRBV4-2 to TRBJ1-4, with 7 bases aligning to TRBD1. Germline V CDR1 and CDR2: LGHNA, YNFKEQ. The trim removed 1 base at V and 0 bases at J, leaving 5 bases unmatched. CDR3 size: 17 residues. This CDR3 reads CASSQVGQRSTNEKLFF. DNA of the CDR3: TGTGCCAGCAGCCAAGTGGGACAGAGATCAACTAATGAAAAACTGTTTTTT.